These 3 T cell receptor beta chains were all obtained from the same sample, sequenced in a study of radiotherapy plus CTLA-4 blockade in lung cancer. Libraries were prepared by immunoSEQ multiplex PCR; TCRdb keeps only in-frame clonotypes and omits some of them. The sample has around 41,000 clones; roughly 64% are singletons. The sequencing used peripheral blood, collected from a patient treated with radiotherapy plus ipilimumab. These receptor sequences come from a human donor with non-small cell lung cancer who had a partial response to radiotherapy plus ipilimumab.

The chain combines TRBV5-1 with TRBJ2-2; possible D gene TRBD1, 6 bases. The ends were cut back, 0 bases at V and 6 bases at J, with 12 bases in the middle. Germline CDR1 is SGHRS and CDR2 is YFSETQ. This CDR3 region has 15 residues. The CDR3 loop is CASSLAEGGPGELFF. The CDR3 DNA reads TGCGCCAGCAGCTTGGCCGAAGGGGGTCCCGGGGAGCTGTTTTTT.

This chain links TRBV18 with TRBJ2-2, with 10 positions matching TRBD1. The CDR3 totals 17 residues. Germline V CDR1 and CDR2: KGHSH, LQKENI. After removal of 6 bases from V and 0 bases from J, the junction contained 7 bases not matched to a gene. The CDR3 here is CASSPRGTGANTGELFF. The CDR3 DNA follows: TGTGCCAGCTCCCCGAGGGGGACAGGGGCGAACACCGGGGAGCTGTTTTTT.

This chain connects TRBV11-1 to TRBJ1-1; TRBD1 might be the D (6 bases). Germline V gene sequence: CDR1 SGHAT, CDR2 FQDESV (reference sequence). Trimming cost V 0 bases and J 1 base, with 9 bases left between them. The CDR3 has 15 amino acids. Written as DNA, the CDR3 is TGTGCCAGCAGCTTAGCCTTGGACAGGAACACTGAAGCTTTCTTT. It translates to CASSLALDRNTEAFF.